One sample yielded the 8 T cell receptor beta chains listed below, sequenced in a study of cytomegalovirus exposure and HLA in healthy donors. The PCR contained 60 Vbeta and 13 Jbeta primers. Clones were sequenced by immunoSEQ multiplex PCR, and TCRdb holds only the in-frame ones, with some missing. This sample carries about 120,000 clones, around 73% of them seen once, and the ten largest clones take roughly 5%. Specimen: PBMCs. The receptors come from a young woman in good health and CMV-seropositive.

Only a few counts were recorded for this clone. The chain carries TRBV5-1 and TRBJ2-7, with TRBD2 matching over 13 bases. The V and J ends lost 0 bases and 3 bases, in that order; junction bases with no gene match: 3. The CDR3 is made up of 16 amino acids. In germline, CDR1 is SGHRS, CDR2 YFSETQ. The CDR3: CASSLGLAGGYYEQYF. CDR3 DNA sequence: TGCGCCAGCAGCTTGGGACTAGCGGGAGGTTACTACGAGCAGTACTTC.

In its sample, this clone was seen a few times. The V and J genes are TRBV6-5 and TRBJ2-7; TRBD1 matches 7 bases. J lost 3 bases, V lost 2 bases, and 7 bases had no gene match. The CDR3 is 15 amino acids. The germline gives CDR1 MNHEY, CDR2 SVGAGI. The CDR3 spells CASSYGDSIYYEQYF. In DNA, the CDR3 is TGTGCCAGCAGTTACGGGGACAGCATCTACTACGAGCAGTACTTC.

V is TRBV11-2 and J is TRBJ1-6; 7 bases fit TRBD1. Germline V CDR1 and CDR2: SGHAT, FQNNGV. V was pared by 5 bases and J by 7 bases, with 5 bases of the junction left unmatched. The CDR3 spans 14 residues. As DNA, the CDR3 is TGTGCCAGCAGCCAAGGGACAGCCAATTCACCCCTCCACTTT. It encodes CASSQGTANSPLHF. The entire variable domain, with the rest obtained from reference TRBV11-2 and TRBJ1-6, is as follows: EAGVAQSPRYKIIEKRQSVAFWCNPISGHATLYWYQQILGQGPKLLIQFQNNGVVDDSQLPKDRFSAERLKGVDSTLKIQPAKLEDSAVYLCASSQGTANSPLHFGNGTRLTVT.

The rearrangement links TRBV4-2 to TRBJ1-3; D unclear. V dropped 1 base and J dropped 0 bases, with 25 bases sitting between them. The CDR3 totals 21 residues. Germline V gene data show CDR1 as LGHNA and CDR2 as YNFKEQ. As DNA, the CDR3 is TGTGCCAGCAGCCAAGGGGCTGCGTCTTTCCGCGTAATCAGCTCTGGAAACACCATATATTTT. It yields the protein CASSQGAASFRVISSGNTIYF.

The chain carries TRBV5-1 and TRBJ2-5; the D is unclear. V was cut by 6 bases and J by 3 bases, with 15 bases left in between. The CDR3 is 14 residues long. CDR1 and CDR2 from the germline V gene are SGHRS and YFSETQ. The CDR3 DNA is TGCGCCAGCATTTTAGGAGTGGGTGAAGAGACCCAGTACTTC. It encodes CASILGVGEETQYF. Full variable domain (remainder filled in from reference TRBV5-1 and TRBJ2-5): KAGVTQTPRYLIKTRGQQVTLSCSPISGHRSVSWYQQTPGQGLQFLFEYFSETQRNKGNFPGRFSGRQFSNSRSEMNVSTLELGDSALYLCASILGVGEETQYFGPGTRLLVL.

The chain links TRBV15 to TRBJ2-3, with TRBD2 identical over 11 bases. Germline CDR1 reads LNHNV; CDR2 reads YYDKDF (reference sequence). The CDR3 is 22 residues long. The junction had 20 bases not matched to a gene; V was cut back by 2 bases and J by 1 base. The CDR3 nucleotides read TGTGCCACCAGCAGAACCCTCCCGGGACTAGCGGTCCTCCGCAGCCGCACAGATACGCAGTATTTT. Translating gives CATSRTLPGLAVLRSRTDTQYF.

This clone was detected only a few times. The chain links TRBV19 to TRBJ2-7; 9 positions agree with TRBD1. Looked up from germline, CDR1 is LNHDA and CDR2 is SQIVND (reference sequence). Germline trimming cut 4 bases from V and 7 bases from J; bases unmatched to any gene: 8. The CDR3 extends over 14 amino acids. The chain's CDR3 is CASSTRTGTGEQYF. CDR3 sequence (DNA): TGTGCCAGTAGTACCAGGACAGGGACAGGGGAGCAGTACTTC. The entire variable domain, with the rest obtained from reference TRBV19 and TRBJ2-7, is as follows: DGGITQSPKYLFRKEGQNVTLSCEQNLNHDAMYWYRQDPGQGLRLIYYSQIVNDFQKGDIAEGYSVSREKKESFPLTVTSAQKNPTAFYLCASSTRTGTGEQYFGPGTRLTVT.

The chain is built from TRBV6-1 and TRBJ1-2; tentative D call: TRBD1 (6 bases). Trimming pared 0 bases from V and 4 bases from J, leaving 9 bases between. Germline CDR1 is MNHNS and CDR2 is SASEGT. This CDR3 is built from 14 residues. The CDR3 bases are TGTGCCAGCAGTGAAGCGGACAGAACCTATGGCTACACCTTC. Protein: CASSEADRTYGYTF.